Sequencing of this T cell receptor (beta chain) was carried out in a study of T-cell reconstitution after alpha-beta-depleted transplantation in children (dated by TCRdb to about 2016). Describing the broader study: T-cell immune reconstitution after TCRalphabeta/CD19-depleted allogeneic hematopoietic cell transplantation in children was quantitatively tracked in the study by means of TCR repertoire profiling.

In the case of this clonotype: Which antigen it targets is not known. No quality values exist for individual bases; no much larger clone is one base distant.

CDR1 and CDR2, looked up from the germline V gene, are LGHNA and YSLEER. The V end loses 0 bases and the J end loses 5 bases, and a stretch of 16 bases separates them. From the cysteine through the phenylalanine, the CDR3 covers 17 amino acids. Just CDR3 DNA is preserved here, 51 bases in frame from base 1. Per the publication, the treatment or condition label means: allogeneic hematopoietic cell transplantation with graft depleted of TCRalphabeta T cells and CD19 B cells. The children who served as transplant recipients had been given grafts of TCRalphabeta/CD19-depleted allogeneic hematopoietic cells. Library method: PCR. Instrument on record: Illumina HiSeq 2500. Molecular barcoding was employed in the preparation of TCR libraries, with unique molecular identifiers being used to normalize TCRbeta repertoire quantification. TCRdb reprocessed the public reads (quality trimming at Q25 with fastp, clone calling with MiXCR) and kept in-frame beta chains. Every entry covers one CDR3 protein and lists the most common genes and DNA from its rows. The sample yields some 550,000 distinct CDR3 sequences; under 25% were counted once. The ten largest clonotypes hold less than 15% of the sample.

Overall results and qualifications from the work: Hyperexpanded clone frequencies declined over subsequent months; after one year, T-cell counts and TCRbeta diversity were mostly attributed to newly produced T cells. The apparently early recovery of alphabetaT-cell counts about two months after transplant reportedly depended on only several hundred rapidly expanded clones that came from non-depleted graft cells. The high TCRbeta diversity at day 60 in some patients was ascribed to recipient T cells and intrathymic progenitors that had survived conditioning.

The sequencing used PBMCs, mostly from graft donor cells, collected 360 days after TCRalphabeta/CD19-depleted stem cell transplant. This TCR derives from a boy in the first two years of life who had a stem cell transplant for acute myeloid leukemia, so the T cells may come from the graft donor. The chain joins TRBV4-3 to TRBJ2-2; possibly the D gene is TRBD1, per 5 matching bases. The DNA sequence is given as TGCGCCAGCAGCCAAGAAGGAACAGGCTCCTTAACCGGGGAGCTGTTTTTT. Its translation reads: CASSQEGTGSLTGELFF.